The TCR beta chain under discussion was sequenced for a study of cytomegalovirus exposure and HLA in healthy donors. Turning to the study itself: Membership in the Caucasian-associated ancestry cluster was found for 81% of approximately 380 genotyped donors.

Primers for the PCR totalled 60 Vbeta and 13 Jbeta. Clones were read by immunoSEQ multiplex PCR, and TCRdb kept only the in-frame ones, dropping some. The repertoire includes hundreds of thousands of clones, 80% to 90% of them detected once, and approximately 0.24% sits in the top ten. A remark on this clone: Antigen unknown.

Findings of the study overall: An apparent linkage of common viral pathogens to several of the most significant clusters emerged in a later analysis. A missense DCLRE1C variant was associated with V- and J-gene trimming of TCR beta chains in a later analysis, and an independent cohort replicated the association.

Each donor's status was that of a healthy bone marrow donor. CDR3 size: 18 residues. V was clipped by 4 bases and J by 7 bases; unmatched bases: 15. Germline-derived CDR1 and CDR2 are SGHRS and YFSETQ. Material for sequencing was PBMCs. V is TRBV5-1 and J is TRBJ1-6, with TRBD1 matching over 9 bases. The origin of this receptor is a girl aged 2-10 years in good health and CMV-seronegative. CDR3 amino acids: CASSAKPGTGTSNSPLHF. The CDR3 nucleotides are TGCGCCAGCAGCGCCAAGCCCGGGACAGGGACATCGAATTCACCCCTCCACTTT.